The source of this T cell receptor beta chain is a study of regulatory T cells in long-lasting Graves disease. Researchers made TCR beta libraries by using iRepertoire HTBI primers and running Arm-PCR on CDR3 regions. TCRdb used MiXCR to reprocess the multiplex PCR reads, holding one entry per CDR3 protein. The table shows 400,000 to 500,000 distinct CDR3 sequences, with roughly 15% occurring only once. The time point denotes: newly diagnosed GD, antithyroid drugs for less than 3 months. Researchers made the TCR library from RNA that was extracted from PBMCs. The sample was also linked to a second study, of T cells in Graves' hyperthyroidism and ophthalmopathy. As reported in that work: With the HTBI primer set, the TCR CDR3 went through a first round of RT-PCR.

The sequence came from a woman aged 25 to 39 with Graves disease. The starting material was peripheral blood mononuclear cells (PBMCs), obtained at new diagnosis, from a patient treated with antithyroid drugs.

The CDR3 spells CASSLQVRQSQETQYF. The CDR3 coding sequence is TGTGCCAGCAGCTTACAGGTCAGGCAGTCCCAAGAGACCCAGTACTTC. The chain carries TRBV5-4 and TRBJ2-5; tentative D call: TRBD1 (5 bases). V was trimmed by 2 bases and J by 1 base, leaving 15 bases between them. In germline, CDR1 is SGHNT, CDR2 YYREEE (reference sequence). The CDR3 totals 16 residues.